This entry is about one TCR beta chain. Its antigen is currently unknown. This entry is derived from a study of shared clonotypes between healthy human individuals. About the study: The plates for each donor numbered three CD4 naive, three CD4 memory, two CD8 naive and one CD8 memory. General study results and limits: It was the non-shared clonotypes that had lower generation probabilities than clonotypes shared by all four donors.

This CDR3 has 15 amino acids. CDR1 and CDR2 from the germline V gene are SGHDT and YYEEEE. Trimming took off 4 bases at V and 0 bases at J, with 11 bases between the two ends. Sequenced by immunoSEQ multiplex PCR; TCRdb stores in-frame clones only, minus some. Counted here are about 2.3 million clones, roughly 92% occurring once; the ten biggest clones make up 0.37%. Source material: naive CD4+ T cells from PBMCs. The subset denotes: CD45RA+ positively selected. This clonotype originated in a man in his late teens or twenties in good health. Some clones in this sample may be carry-over from other donors' samples. The genes are TRBV5-6 and TRBJ2-4, with D possibly TRBD2 on 5 matching bases. The CDR3 bases are TGTGCCAGCAGCCCGGGATGGCTAGCCAAAAACATTCAGTACTTC. This sequence encodes CASSPGWLAKNIQYF.